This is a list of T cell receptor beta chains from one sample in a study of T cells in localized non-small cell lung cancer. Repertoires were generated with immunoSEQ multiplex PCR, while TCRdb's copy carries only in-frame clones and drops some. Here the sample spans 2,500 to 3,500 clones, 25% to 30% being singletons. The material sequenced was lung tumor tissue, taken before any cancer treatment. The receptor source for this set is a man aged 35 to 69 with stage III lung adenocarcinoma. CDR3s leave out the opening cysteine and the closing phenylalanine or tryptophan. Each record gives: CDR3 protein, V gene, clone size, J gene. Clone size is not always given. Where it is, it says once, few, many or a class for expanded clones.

ASSQGRVAYNSPLH,TRBV14,NA,TRBJ1-6
ASSLSSYNSPLH,TRBV11-3,few,TRBJ1-6
SVADSAYNEQF,TRBV29-1,few,TRBJ2-1
SVGQGLAEQY,TRBV29-1,NA,TRBJ2-7
ASRPGPGANTEAF,TRBV19,few,TRBJ1-1
ASTPAAFNYGYT,TRBV11-3,medium-sized,TRBJ1-2
ASTLWGGPGANVLT,TRBV19,NA,TRBJ2-6
ASMSLEAGNTIY,TRBV19,few,TRBJ1-3
ASSPAWGAKAF,TRBV28,NA,TRBJ1-1
ASSGSRERRNEQF,TRBV23-1,NA,TRBJ2-1
ASSYWTGPGTEAF,TRBV11-3,NA,TRBJ1-1
ASSLWGPIPGQLTGELF,TRBV28,NA,TRBJ2-2
ASSASGRADEQF,TRBV9,NA,TRBJ2-1
ASSESRPVNTGELF,TRBV10-2,NA,TRBJ2-2
ASSALPGQGNTEAF,TRBV6-8,few,TRBJ1-1
ASSLITILTGELF,TRBV11-3,few,TRBJ2-2
ASSPYDTSSGNTIY,TRBV18,few,TRBJ1-3
ASSTRTGELF,TRBV9,few,TRBJ2-2
ASSLKRRSSYNEQF,TRBV11-3,NA,TRBJ2-1
ASSEWGHPGGTEAF,TRBV10-2,NA,TRBJ1-1
ASSIGGLYGYT,TRBV9,NA,TRBJ1-2
ASIGPGGANVLT,TRBV19,NA,TRBJ2-6
ASIPSIRTDTQY,TRBV11-3,NA,TRBJ2-3
ASIPGGTESSYEQY,TRBV28,NA,TRBJ2-7
ASTVTGGGQPQH,TRBV28,NA,TRBJ1-5
ASSIGTGLSYEQY,TRBV19,NA,TRBJ2-7
ASNPGPYDRWY,TRBV6-8,medium-sized,TRBJ2-5
ASSSGQGRNYGYT,TRBV6-8,few,TRBJ1-2
ASSGLGLSTDTQY,TRBV5-1,NA,TRBJ2-3